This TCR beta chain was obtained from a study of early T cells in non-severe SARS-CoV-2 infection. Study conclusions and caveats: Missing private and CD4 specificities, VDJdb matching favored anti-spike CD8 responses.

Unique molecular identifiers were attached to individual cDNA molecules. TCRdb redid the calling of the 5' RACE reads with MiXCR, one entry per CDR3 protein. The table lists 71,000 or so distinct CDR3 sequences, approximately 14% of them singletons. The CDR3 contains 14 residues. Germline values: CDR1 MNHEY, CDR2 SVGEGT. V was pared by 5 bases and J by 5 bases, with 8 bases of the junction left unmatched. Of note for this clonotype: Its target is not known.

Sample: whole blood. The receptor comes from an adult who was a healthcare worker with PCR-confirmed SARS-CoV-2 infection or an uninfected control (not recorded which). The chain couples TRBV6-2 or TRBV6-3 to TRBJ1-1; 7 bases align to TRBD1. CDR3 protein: CASSQPGQWTEAFF. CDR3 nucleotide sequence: TGTGCCAGCAGTCAACCGGGACAGTGGACTGAAGCTTTCTTT.